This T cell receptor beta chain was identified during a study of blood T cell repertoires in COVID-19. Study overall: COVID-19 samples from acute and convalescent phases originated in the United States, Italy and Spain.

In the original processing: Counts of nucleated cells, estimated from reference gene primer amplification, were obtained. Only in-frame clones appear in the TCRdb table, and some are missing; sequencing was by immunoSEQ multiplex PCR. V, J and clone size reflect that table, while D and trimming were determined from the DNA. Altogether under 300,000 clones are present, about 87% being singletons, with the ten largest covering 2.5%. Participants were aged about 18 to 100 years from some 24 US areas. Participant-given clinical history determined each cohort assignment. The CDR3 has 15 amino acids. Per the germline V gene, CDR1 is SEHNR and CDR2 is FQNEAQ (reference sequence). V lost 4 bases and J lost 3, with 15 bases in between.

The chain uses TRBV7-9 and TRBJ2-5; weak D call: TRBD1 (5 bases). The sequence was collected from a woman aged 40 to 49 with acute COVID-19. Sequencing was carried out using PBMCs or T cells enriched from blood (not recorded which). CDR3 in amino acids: CASSSPSKGKETQYF. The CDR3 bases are TGTGCCAGCAGCTCCCCATCGAAGGGGAAAGAGACCCAGTACTTC.